Below, 5 T cell receptor beta chains from the same sample are listed, as sequenced in a study of cytomegalovirus exposure and HLA in healthy donors. The PCR contained 60 Vbeta and 13 Jbeta primers. Sequenced by immunoSEQ multiplex PCR; TCRdb stores in-frame clones only, minus some. The data hold more than 85,000 clones, with under 80% observed a single time. The specimen was PBMCs. These receptors were taken from a woman aged 45 to 65 in good health and CMV-seropositive.

This chain joins TRBV28 and TRBJ2-7; 8 bases align to TRBD1. There are 13 residues in the CDR3. CDR1 is MDHEN, CDR2 SYDVKM, per germline. The junction had 3 bases not matched to a gene; V was cut back by 6 bases and J by 2 bases. Written as DNA, the CDR3 is TGTGCCAGCAGGTCAGGGGGCACCTACGAGCAGTACTTC. Protein sequence: CASRSGGTYEQYF.

The chain recombines TRBV9 with TRBJ2-1, with no clear D. The CDR3 covers 11 residues. V was clipped by 3 bases and J by 8 bases, with 6 bases between them. From germline, CDR1 is SGDLS and CDR2 YYNGEE. The chain's CDR3 is CASSDRYEQFF. The CDR3 nucleotides are TGTGCCAGCAGCGACCGGTATGAGCAGTTCTTC.

The genes are TRBV10-3 and TRBJ2-5; D possibly corresponds to TRBD2 (6 bases). This CDR3 contains 15 residues. Germline CDR1 reads ENHRY; CDR2 reads SYGVKD. Trimming removed 5 bases at V and 1 base at J, with 14 bases between. In DNA form, the CDR3 reads TGTGCCATCAGTTGGGTGGGAGGCGGCCAAGAGACCCAGTACTTC. As protein: CAISWVGGGQETQYF.

The chain recombines TRBV2 with TRBJ2-1; D possibly corresponds to TRBD1 (5 bases). V lost 5 bases and J lost 7, with 12 bases in between. Germline V CDR1 and CDR2: SNHLY, FYNNEI. The CDR3 spans 13 residues. The CDR3 sequence is CASSLGPTNEQFF. Here the CDR3 DNA reads TGTGCCAGCAGTCTGGGGCCTACGAATGAGCAGTTCTTC.

This clone was observed a few times. The chain joins TRBV6-1 to TRBJ1-5; D is ambiguous. CDR3 size: 15 residues. Germline assignment: CDR1 MNHNS and CDR2 SASEGT. Trimming took off 2 bases at V and 6 bases at J, with 14 bases between the two ends. The CDR3 loop is CASSEMGGEGQPQHF. The CDR3 DNA sequence: TGTGCCAGCAGTGAAATGGGCGGGGAAGGTCAGCCCCAGCATTTT.